Each of the 21 T cell receptor beta chains below was sequenced from the same sample in a study of spatial heterogeneity in lung cancer. TCRdb processed the 5' RACE reads anew with MiXCR; each CDR3 protein has one entry. There are about 8,400 distinct CDR3 sequences in the sample; about 8% occur only once, and approximately 4.1% lies in the top ten. Findings of the study overall: It was found that expanded intratumoral alpha and beta TCR counts tracked tumor mutation counts.

Time point: sample taken at primary tumor resection. For these TCRs, the target antigens are not known. Material: lung tumor tissue, obtained at surgery. The source is a male donor with early-stage non-small cell lung cancer.

As for this clonotype: This beta chain slipped into a library made for alpha chains as a stray read, so its size is not meaningful. The rearrangement links TRBV11-2 to TRBJ2-5; 14 positions match TRBD2. J lost 4 bases, V lost 5 bases, and 3 bases had no gene match. This CDR3 has 15 amino acids. Germline V gives CDR1 SGHAT, CDR2 FQNNGV. CDR3 in amino acids: CASSPGTSGRETQYF. The CDR3 nucleotides read TGTGCCAGCAGCCCAGGGACTAGCGGGAGAGAGACCCAGTACTTC.

This clonotype is categorized as medium-sized. This beta chain is a stray read from a library made for alpha chains; its abundance is not meaningful. The rearrangement uses TRBV2 and TRBJ2-2; no clear D gene. This CDR3 has 14 amino acids. V gave up 6 bases and J gave up 2 bases, with 10 bases separating them. CDR1 and CDR2 (germline): SNHLY, FYNNEI. CDR3 protein: CASRNGRNTGELFF. The CDR3 DNA sequence: TGTGCCAGCAGAAACGGAAGAAACACCGGGGAGCTGTTTTTT.

By share, this clonotype counts as medium-sized. The size of this beta chain means little, since it is a stray read in a library made for alpha chains. This sequence joins TRBV6-5 and TRBJ2-7; 8 bases are shared with TRBD2. Losses at the gene ends were 0 bases for V and 2 bases for J; bases not matched to a gene: 0. The CDR3 consists of 14 residues. CDR1 and CDR2 (germline): MNHEY, SVGAGI. The DNA of the CDR3 is TGTGCCAGCAGTTACTCGACTAGCGCCTACGAGCAGTACTTC. It encodes CASSYSTSAYEQYF.

This clonotype was counted many times. This beta chain is a stray read from a library made for alpha chains; its abundance is not meaningful. This chain uses TRBV6-1 with TRBJ1-4; 7 bases are a match to TRBD1. The CDR3 length is 17 residues. Germline assignment: CDR1 MNHNS and CDR2 SASEGT. The J segment lost 8 bases and the V segment lost 4 bases, leaving 16 bases of the junction unmatched. The CDR3 DNA sequence: TGTGCCAGCAGTGCATATGGACAGGTGGGAGCTTGGGAAAAACTGTTTTTT. Amino acids: CASSAYGQVGAWEKLFF.

This clonotype was counted many times. With the library built for alpha chains, this beta chain is off target and its frequency is not meaningful. This chain links TRBV30 with TRBJ1-5; D is unclear. Germline V gene sequence: CDR1 GTSNPN, CDR2 SVGIG (reference sequence). The CDR3 is made up of 13 amino acids. Trimming cost V 3 bases and J 5 bases, with 11 bases left between them. CDR3 DNA: TGTGCCTGGAGCCTAACAGCCGATCAGCCCCAGCATTTT. Translating gives CAWSLTADQPQHF. Filled out from reference TRBV30 and TRBJ1-5, the complete variable domain reads SQTIHQWPATLVQPVGSPLSLECTVEGTSNPNLYWYRQAAGRGLQLLFYSVGIGQISSEVPQNLSASRPQDRQFILSSKKLLLSDSGFYLCAWSLTADQPQHFGDGTRLSIL.

This clonotype was counted between two and nine times. This beta chain lies outside the target of a library built for alpha chains; its clone size means little. The chain employs TRBV3-1 and TRBJ1-5; 8 bases match TRBD1. CDR1 is LGHDT, CDR2 YNNKEL, per germline (reference sequence). Trimming took 4 bases from V and 6 from J; bases not matched to a gene: 5. There are 14 residues in the CDR3. The CDR3 loop reads CASSLRGRGQPQHF. CDR3 nucleotide sequence: TGTGCCAGCAGCCTCAGGGGGCGAGGTCAGCCCCAGCATTTT.

This clonotype is medium-sized by share. With the library built for alpha chains, this beta chain is off target and its frequency is not meaningful. The V call is TRBV30, the J call TRBJ1-2, with unresolved D. The V and J ends lost 3 bases and 4 bases respectively, with 12 bases between them. Germline CDR1 GTSNPN, CDR2 SVGIG (reference sequence). The CDR3 consists of 13 residues. This chain's CDR3 is CAWRVGPLYGYTF. CDR3 bases: TGTGCCTGGAGGGTAGGACCCCTCTATGGCTACACCTTC.

This clonotype was recorded many times. This beta chain is an off-target read within a library intended for alpha chains, so its frequency means little. The CDR3 sequence: CASSSGTSRKNEQFF. CDR3 DNA sequence: TGTGCCAGTAGTTCCGGGACTAGCCGTAAAAATGAGCAGTTCTTC. This chain links TRBV19 with TRBJ2-1; 9 nucleotides align to TRBD2. The trim removed 5 bases at V and 7 bases at J, leaving 9 bases unmatched. Germline lookup yields CDR1 LNHDA and CDR2 SQIVND (reference sequence). This CDR3 has 15 residues.

In its sample, this clonotype ranks as medium-sized. A library made for alpha chains picked up this beta chain off target, so its size means little. The chain has TRBV20-1 and TRBJ2-1; 7 bases line up with TRBD1. This CDR3 has 14 residues. Germline lookup yields CDR1 DFQATT and CDR2 SNEGSKA (reference sequence). V was pared by 3 bases and J by 4 bases, with 6 bases of the junction left unmatched. CDR3 sequence: CSARETGSYNEQFF. CDR3 sequence (DNA): TGCAGTGCTAGGGAGACAGGGTCATACAATGAGCAGTTCTTC.

This clonotype has more than one count but fewer than ten. Since the library was made to target alpha chains, this beta chain is a stray read and its abundance is not meaningful. The rearrangement links TRBV29-1 to TRBJ2-5; D might be TRBD2 (5 bases). The V gene's germline CDR1 is SQVTM and CDR2 ANQGSEA. V was cut by 6 bases and J by 1 base, with 9 bases left in between. This CDR3 region has 12 residues. CDR3 sequence: CSVEVVQETQYF. The CDR3 DNA reads as TGCAGCGTGGAGGTGGTCCAAGAGACCCAGTACTTC. The full variable domain, completed using reference TRBV29-1 and TRBJ2-5, is SAVISQKPSRDICQRGTSLTIQCQVDSQVTMMFWYRQQPGQSLTLIATANQGSEATYESGFVIDKFPISRPNLTFSTLTVSNMSPEDSSIYLCSVEVVQETQYFGPGTRLLVL.

This clonotype is deemed medium-sized. This beta chain appears as a stray read in a library generated for alpha chains; its size is not informative. The chain recombines TRBV20-1 with TRBJ2-1; 12 bases are shared with TRBD2. This CDR3 is 14 amino acids long. Germline V lookup: CDR1 DFQATT, CDR2 SNEGSKA (reference sequence). V gave up 6 bases and J gave up 4 bases; unmatched junction bases: 4. As DNA, the CDR3 is TGCAGTGCCTCGGGACTAGCGGGTTACAATGAGCAGTTCTTC. Amino acid sequence: CSASGLAGYNEQFF.

This clonotype occurred many times. This beta chain turned up in a library designed for alpha chains; as an off-target read, its abundance says little. J is TRBJ1-1 and V is TRBV7-2; TRBD1 matches at 7 bases. V shed 4 bases and J 0 bases; nucleotides not matched to a gene: 2. The CDR3 is 14 residues long. CDR1 SGHTA and CDR2 FQGNSA come from the germline V gene. The CDR3 region is CASSSDRMNTEAFF. The CDR3 DNA follows: TGTGCCAGCAGCTCGGACAGGATGAACACTGAAGCTTTCTTT.

This clonotype has a count of ten or more. This beta chain came through as a stray read in a library set up for alpha chains, and its size says little. This chain uses TRBV11-2 with TRBJ2-7, with D maybe TRBD1 (6 bases). CDR1 and CDR2 from the germline V gene are SGHAT and FQNNGV. The CDR3 consists of 14 residues. The V gene lost 8 bases and the J gene lost 3 bases, with 17 bases spanning the gap. DNA of the CDR3: TGTGCCAGCGGCTCGGGACACCTATTCTACGAGCAGTACTTC. Residues: CASGSGHLFYEQYF.

By sample share, this clonotype is medium-sized. Because the library targeted alpha chains, this beta chain is an off-target read whose size means little. This sequence joins TRBV19 and TRBJ2-5; no definite D call. Trimming took 2 bases from V and 4 from J, leaving 2 bases between them. There are 11 residues in the CDR3. Germline CDR1 reads LNHDA; CDR2 reads SQIVND (reference sequence). For the CDR3, the DNA is TGTGCCAGTAGTATATCAGAGACCCAGTACTTC. Translation gives CASSISETQYF. The full variable domain, in which reference TRBV19 and TRBJ2-5 provide the parts outside the CDR3, is DGGITQSPKYLFRKEGQNVTLSCEQNLNHDAMYWYRQDPGQGLRLIYYSQIVNDFQKGDIAEGYSVSREKKESFPLTVTSAQKNPTAFYLCASSISETQYFGPGTRLLVL.

Many counts were recorded for this clonotype. Within a library made for alpha chains, this beta chain is off target, and its count is uninformative. The V and J genes are TRBV29-1 and TRBJ1-5; TRBD1 might be the D (5 bases). The germline gives CDR1 SQVTM, CDR2 ANQGSEA. V lost 6 bases and J 0 bases, leaving 12 bases between the germline ends. This CDR3 has 14 amino acids. The CDR3 bases are TGCAGCGTCAGGGAGAGGGGTAGCAATCAGCCCCAGCATTTT. It yields the protein CSVRERGSNQPQHF.

Note on this clonotype: This may stem from a read error, because a much larger clone lies one nucleotide away. This beta chain came through as a stray read in a library set up for alpha chains, and its size says little. The chain is built from TRBV20-1 and TRBJ2-1; D remains unclear. The CDR3 length is 13 residues. V gave up 7 bases and J gave up 1 base, with 11 bases separating them. CDR1 is DFQATT, CDR2 SNEGSKA, per germline (reference sequence). The CDR3 spells CSGSTGSYNEQFF. The CDR3 DNA reads TGCAGTGGGAGTACCGGGTCCTACAATGAGCAGTTCTTC.

This clonotype came up many times. As an off-target read in a library built for alpha chains, this beta chain has a frequency of little significance. V usage is TRBV5-1 and J usage is TRBJ1-2; D is undetermined. Germline CDR1 and CDR2: SGHRS and YFSETQ. The length of the CDR3 is 13 residues. Deletions cut 0 bases from V and 2 bases from J, with 5 bases between. The CDR3 loop is CASSLAPNYGYTF. Here the CDR3 DNA reads TGCGCCAGCAGCTTGGCCCCCAACTATGGCTACACCTTC.

This clonotype showed up many times. Being off target in a library aimed at alpha chains, this beta chain has a size of little meaning. The rearrangement links TRBV28 to TRBJ2-7; 7 positions agree with TRBD1. V lost 2 bases, J lost 4 bases, and 5 bases stayed unmatched. From germline, CDR1 is MDHEN and CDR2 SYDVKM. The CDR3 is 14 residues long. The CDR3 here is CASSLGDRFYEQYF. The CDR3 coding sequence is TGTGCCAGCAGTTTAGGGGACAGATTTTACGAGCAGTACTTC.

This clonotype appeared a few times. The size of this beta chain means little, since it is a stray read in a library made for alpha chains. The rearrangement uses TRBV6-1 and TRBJ2-7, with a tentative D call TRBD2 (6 bases). The CDR3 is made up of 12 amino acids. Germline CDR1 reads MNHNS; CDR2 reads SASEGT. V was cut by 9 bases and J by 4 bases, with 13 bases left in between. CDR3 loop: CASSGLVYEQYF. DNA of the CDR3: TGTGCCAGTTCGGGACTGGTATACGAGCAGTACTTC.

This clonotype ranks as medium-sized. The library was prepared for alpha chains; this beta chain is a stray read, so its frequency means little. The CDR3 DNA reads TGTGCCAGCAGTTACTGGTCGGATACCGGGGAGCTGTTTTTT. Translation: CASSYWSDTGELFF. V is TRBV6-5 and J is TRBJ2-2; D remains ambiguous. Germline V gives CDR1 MNHEY, CDR2 SVGAGI. This CDR3 has 14 residues. V shed 1 base and J shed 5 bases, with 8 bases lying between them.

The table lists this clonotype with many counts. Because the library targeted alpha chains, this beta chain is an off-target read whose size means little. The chain uses TRBV28 and TRBJ1-4; TRBD1 agrees at 10 bases. The CDR3 is made up of 16 amino acids. J lost 7 bases, V lost 6 bases, and 11 bases had no gene match. Germline V gene sequence: CDR1 MDHEN, CDR2 SYDVKM. The chain's CDR3 is CASRVGQGYVSEKLFF. The DNA for the CDR3 is TGTGCCAGCAGGGTGGGACAGGGGTATGTCTCTGAAAAACTGTTTTTT.